This T cell receptor (beta chain) was captured in a study of identifying expanded T cells in peripheral blood. Remarks on this clone: The antigen is undetermined.

The repertoire was sequenced with immunoSEQ multiplex PCR; TCRdb's copy has only in-frame clones and lacks some. The sample has 95,000 to 100,000 clones, roughly 87% seen once. CDR1 is SNHLY and CDR2 is FYNNEI in the germline V gene. The CDR3 runs to 14 residues. The ends lost 5 bases at V and 3 bases at J; junction bases unmatched: 3. Healthy donors had no documented immune events, such as infections, while sampled. The study, taken as a whole, reports: About 1.2 clones differed between technical replicates, versus about 15 and 19 over time. Variance in clone template counts between approximately 2-week samples significantly increased with total template count across all healthy donors.

The chain recombines TRBV2 with TRBJ1-4; 7 bases are a match to TRBD1. The clonotype was recovered from a person between 18 and 70 years old in good health. The sequencing sample was made of blood. CDR3 nucleotides: TGTGCCAGCAGTAGGGACAGCTCTAATGAAAAACTGTTTTTT. This codes for CASSRDSSNEKLFF.